The clone carrying this T cell receptor (beta chain) was picked up one time. As processed by the authors: Amplified reference gene primers provided the basis for estimating nucleated cell counts. Sequenced by immunoSEQ multiplex PCR; TCRdb stores in-frame clones only, minus some. V and J calls and clone size are as listed in that table; D and trimming were resolved from the DNA. Of approximately 210,000 clones listed, around four fifths are singletons. The entry originates in a study of blood T cell repertoires in COVID-19. Study-wide context: Italy, Spain and the United States were the sources of the convalescent and acute COVID-19 samples.

After removal of 1 base from V and 2 bases from J, the junction contained 17 bases not matched to a gene. The germline gives CDR1 SGHVS, CDR2 FNYEAQ. The length of the CDR3 is 21 residues. Sequencing was performed on peripheral blood. V and J are TRBV7-6 and TRBJ2-1; the match to TRBD2 covers 10 bases. The clonotype originates from a woman between 65 and 79 years old with active or convalescent COVID-19. The CDR3 DNA is TGTGCCAGCAGCTTAGAGTGGTCGGTACTAGCGGGAAGGCTTGCCTACAATGAGCAGTTCTTC. This sequence encodes CASSLEWSVLAGRLAYNEQFF.